A selection of T cell receptor delta chains follows, all from one sample in a study of gammadelta T cells in human blood. TCRdb ran CATT on the RT-PCR reads. In the table there are several hundred delta-chain clones, about 50% of which are singletons. The source material was Vgamma9Vdelta2 gamma-delta T cells from cord blood. These receptors all come from a newborn. The CDR3 runs from the conserved cysteine through the conserved F or W. A D gene is named only where the DNA matches it firmly. Where a row states a size, it is once, few, many or the class of an expanded clone; other rows omit it.

j_call clone_size d_call v_call cdr3_nt cdr3_aa
TRDJ2 once - TRDV1 TGTGCTCTTGGGGAAGTGGGTACTCGCAGGACTATAGGAGCACAACTCTTCTTT CALGEVGTRRTIGAQLFF
TRDJ3 large TRDD3 TRDV2 TGTGCCTGTGACGGGGAGGCTGGGGGATACGTGGACTGGGACACCCGACAGATGTTTTTC CACDGEAGGYVDWDTRQMFF
TRDJ1 - TRDD3 TRDV2 TGTGCCTGTGGCTGGGGGATACTGACCGATAAACTCATCTTT CACGWGILTDKLIF
TRDJ1 large - TRDV2 TGTGCCTGTGACACGGGGTTGTGGGGGGACACCGATAAACTCATCTTT CACDTGLWGDTDKLIF
TRDJ3 few TRDD3 TRDV2 TGTGCCTGTGACTCACTGGGGGATACGAGTTGGGACACCCGACAGATGTTTTTC CACDSLGDTSWDTRQMFF
TRDJ3 medium-sized TRDD3 TRDV2 TGTGCCTGTGACGCCTGGGGGAGAGCCTGGGACACCCGACAGATGTTTTTC CACDAWGRAWDTRQMFF
TRDJ3 large - TRDV2 TGTGCCTGTGACCACTCCCGATACGTGCCGAGGGGCACCCGACAGATGTTTTTC CACDHSRYVPRGTRQMFF
TRDJ3 large TRDD3 TRDV2 TGTGCCTGTGACTTACTGGGGGATAGCTCCTGGGACACCCGACAGATGTTTTTC CACDLLGDSSWDTRQMFF
TRDJ3 large TRDD3 TRDV2 TGTGCCTGTGACACGATTACTGGGGGATACTCCTGGGACACCCGACAGATGTTTTTC CACDTITGGYSWDTRQMFF
TRDJ1 large - TRDV2 TGTGCCTGTGACCGGCGGGGGCCCACCGATAAACTCATCTTT CACDRRGPTDKLIF
TRDJ3 large - TRDV2 TGTGCCTGTGACACCTTGGAGCCCCCACCCTGGGACACCCGACAGATGTTTTTC CACDTLEPPPWDTRQMFF
TRDJ1 - - TRDV2 TGTGCCTGTGGGATATACACCGATAAACTCATCTTT CACGIYTDKLIF
TRDJ3 medium-sized - TRDV2 TGTGCCTGTGACCGACCTTGGGAAAGAGTTTCCTGGGACACCCGACAGATGTTTTTC CACDRPWERVSWDTRQMFF
TRDJ3 few TRDD3 TRDV2 TGTGCCTGTGATTACTGGGGGAGTGCCTGGGACACCCGACAGATGTTTTTC CACDYWGSAWDTRQMFF
TRDJ1 hyperexpanded TRDD3 TRDV3 TGTGCCCGTTTGTACTGGGGGATACGAGGGACCGATAAACTCATCTTT CARLYWGIRGTDKLIF
TRDJ1 medium-sized TRDD3 TRDV2 TGTGCCTGTGACGCCTGGGGGATACGAGGCGATAAACTCATCTTT CACDAWGIRGDKLIF
TRDJ3 large TRDD3 TRDV2 TGTGCCTGTGACCCTAAAAATGTACTGGGGGATACGATTCGGAGCTCCTGGGACACCCGACAGATGTTTTTC CACDPKNVLGDTIRSSWDTRQMFF
TRDJ3 - TRDD3 TRDV2 TGTGCCTGTGACACCGCGTTTAACTGGGGGATAAGGGGCACCTGGGACACCCGACAGATGTTTTTC CACDTAFNWGIRGTWDTRQMFF
TRDJ1 - TRDD3 TRDV2 TGTGCCTGTGACTCACTGGGGGGAAGCTCCGATAAACTCATCTTT CACDSLGGSSDKLIF
TRDJ3 large - TRDV2 TGTGCCTGTGACACTGCCTCGGGGATCCCGGGCTCCTGGGACACCCGACAGATGTTTTTC CACDTASGIPGSWDTRQMFF
TRDJ2 large TRDD3 TRDV2 TGTGCCTGTGAGATACTGGGGGATAAAGGGACAGCACAACTCTTCTTT CACEILGDKGTAQLFF